What follows describes a single T cell receptor beta chain. It has no known antigen specificity. It has no much larger one-base neighbor in the sample; base qualities were not kept. This entry belongs to a study of post-analysis software for immune sequencing data (dated by TCRdb to the mid-2010s). With regard to the full study: Recorded disease courses included relapsing-remitting, secondary progressive and progressive-relapsing multiple sclerosis, with some patients lacking subtype annotation. The multiple sclerosis patient repertoires were compared with some twelve previously published healthy control repertoires from donors aged roughly 6 to 27 years. A subset of samples was prepared in parallel using single-end sample barcoding, then pooled and co-amplified after Illumina adapter ligation. Beyond this particular receptor, the publication reports: Normalized Chao1 diversity was significantly lower in multiple sclerosis patients than controls, suggesting substantial peripheral T-cell clonal expansion. Significantly higher frequencies in patients than in controls were found for roughly 5 TRBV segments, including TRBV5-6, TRBV5-1 and TRBV20-1. Direct clustering with F measure revealed strong co-clustering of samples prepared in the same batch, which led to a batch-effect correction. The multiple sclerosis patient group was slightly younger than the control group.

The protocol used for the library was PCR. Sequencer: Illumina HiSeq 2500. To reduce PCR and sequencing biases, unique molecular identifiers were incorporated into the TCR beta cDNA libraries. Per 1 to 10 million input T cells, approximately 500,000 cDNA molecules were obtained, such that each molecule approximated one T cell. The patient libraries were prepared and sequenced using the same protocol as the earlier healthy control dataset. Within a given batch, samples were prepared together, multiplexed and sequenced on the same HiSeq lane. For the original study's pipeline: Raw barcoded reads were processed with MIGEC, and single-read molecular identifier groups were discarded before consensus assembly and CDR3 extraction. Clonotype tables were post-analysed with VDJtools, normalizing diversity by down-sampling all datasets to the smallest sample size. In repertoire overlap clustering, CDR3 amino acid sequences, but not nucleotide sequences, were matched to correct batch-related cross-sample contamination. The public reads were reprocessed in TCRdb via fastp at Q25 and MiXCR, keeping in-frame beta chains. Identical CDR3 protein sequences are pooled into one entry, listed with their most common genes and DNA. TCRdb's processing, not the study's, gives the V and J calls here. This sample holds roughly 870,000 distinct CDR3 sequences; around 53% were observed only once. The ten largest clonotypes hold roughly 4.4% of the sample.

The germline V gene specifies SGHRS as CDR1 and YFSETQ as CDR2. V has 4 bases trimmed and J has 5 bases trimmed; junction bases matching no gene number 9. The CDR3 has 16 amino acids, counting the end cysteine and phenylalanine. CDR3 DNA is the only sequence kept; it has 48 bases, read in frame from the first base. TCR beta repertoires were profiled from peripheral blood of roughly 13 young patients with multiple sclerosis to demonstrate the VDJtools post-analysis software. The patients with multiple sclerosis were children and adolescents between 6 and 15 years of age. The sequence was obtained from a girl aged 5 to 17 with multiple sclerosis. Recombination linked TRBV5-1 to TRBJ2-1, with 10 bases aligning to TRBD1. Material: blood. The CDR3 reads CASSTVRDRGDNEQFF. The DNA sequence is given as TGCGCCAGCAGCACAGTGCGGGACAGGGGAGACAATGAGCAGTTCTTC.